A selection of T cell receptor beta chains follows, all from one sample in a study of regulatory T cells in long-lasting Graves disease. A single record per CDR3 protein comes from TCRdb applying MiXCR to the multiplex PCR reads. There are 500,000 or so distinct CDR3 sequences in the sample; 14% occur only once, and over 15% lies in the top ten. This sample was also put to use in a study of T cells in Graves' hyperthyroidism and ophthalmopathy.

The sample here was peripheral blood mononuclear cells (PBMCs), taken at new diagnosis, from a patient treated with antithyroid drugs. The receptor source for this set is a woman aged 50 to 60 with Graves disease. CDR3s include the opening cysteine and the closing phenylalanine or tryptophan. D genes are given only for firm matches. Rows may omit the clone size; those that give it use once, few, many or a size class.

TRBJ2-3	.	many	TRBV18	TGTGCCAGCTCACCCTCTCTCGACAGCAGCCGCAGCTATACGCAGTATTTT	CASSPSLDSSRSYTQYF
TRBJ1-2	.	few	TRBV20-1	TGCAGTGCTAGAGATTGGAGGGTCCTTAACTATGGCTACACCTTC	CSARDWRVLNYGYTF
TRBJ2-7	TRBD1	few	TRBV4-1	TGCGCCAGCAGCCCCCGACAGGGGGAGACCTACGAGCAGTACTTC	CASSPRQGETYEQYF
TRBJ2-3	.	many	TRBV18	TGTGCCAGCTCACCCCCGGTGATCACAGATACGCAGTATTTT	CASSPPVITDTQYF
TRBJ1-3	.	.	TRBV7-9	TGTGCCAGCGAGTCGGGGGACACCATATATTTT	CASESGDTIYF
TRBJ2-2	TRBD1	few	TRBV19	TGTGCCAGTAGTATCACAGGGGGGACCGGGGAGCTGTTTTTT	CASSITGGTGELFF
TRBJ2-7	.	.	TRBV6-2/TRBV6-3	TGTGCCAGCAGTTACTTTTTCGAGCAGTACTTC	CASSYFFEQYF
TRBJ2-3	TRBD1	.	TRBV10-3	TGTGCCATCAGGGGACAGGGTGGAGGCACAGATACGCAGTATTTT	CAIRGQGGGTDTQYF
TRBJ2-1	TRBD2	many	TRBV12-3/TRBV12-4	TGTGCCAGCAGTGCTCTAGCGGGAGGCTACAATGAGCAGTTCTTC	CASSALAGGYNEQFF
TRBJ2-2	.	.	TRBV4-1	TGCGCCAGCAGCCAAGAGCAGGCCTGGTCCGGGGAGCTGTTTTTT	CASSQEQAWSGELFF
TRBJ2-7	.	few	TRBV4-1	TGCGCCAGCAGCCAAGTGCGGGACGGCTCCTACGAGCAGTACTTC	CASSQVRDGSYEQYF
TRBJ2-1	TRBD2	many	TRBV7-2	TGTGCCAGCAGCTCTCCACTAGCGGCTAACAATGAGCAGTTCTTC	CASSSPLAANNEQFF
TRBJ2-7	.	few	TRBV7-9	TGTGCCAGCAGCCTCAATGTGGGAGACCCCTACGAGCAGTACTTC	CASSLNVGDPYEQYF
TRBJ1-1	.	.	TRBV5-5	TGTGCCAGCAGCTGGCAGCTTATGAACACTGAAGCTTTCTTT	CASSWQLMNTEAFF
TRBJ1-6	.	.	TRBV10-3	TGTGCCATCAGGGACACCTATAATTCACCCCTCCACTTT	CAIRDTYNSPLHF
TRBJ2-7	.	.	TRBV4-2	TGTGCCAGCAGCCAAGGTAGTAGCGGACGTTCGGACGAGCAGTACTTC	CASSQGSSGRSDEQYF
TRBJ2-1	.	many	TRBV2	TGTGCCAGCAGTGAAGCGTTCGGAGGTACATCATCCTACAATGAGCAGTTCTTC	CASSEAFGGTSSYNEQFF
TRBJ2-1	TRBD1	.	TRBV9	TGTGCCAGCAGCGTAGAAGGGGGCAAACAGTTCTTC	CASSVEGGKQFF
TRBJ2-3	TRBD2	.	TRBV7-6	TGTGCCAGCAGCCCTATTTTGGGACTAGGGACAGATACGCAGTATTTT	CASSPILGLGTDTQYF
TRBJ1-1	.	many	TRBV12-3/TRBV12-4	TGTGCCAGCAGTTTAGATTACCTACAGGGACACACTGAAGCTTTCTTT	CASSLDYLQGHTEAFF
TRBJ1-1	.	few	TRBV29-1	TGCAGCGTTGAGAGGGCGGGAGGAAGGACTGAAGCTTTCTTT	CSVERAGGRTEAFF
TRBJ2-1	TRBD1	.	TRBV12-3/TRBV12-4	TGTGCCAGCAGTTTACGGGGGACAGGGGGCCCCATTTACAATGAGCAGTTCTTC	CASSLRGTGGPIYNEQFF
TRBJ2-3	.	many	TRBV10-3	TGTGCCATCAGTGAGGATGACAGGAGGTTCACAGATACGCAGTATTTT	CAISEDDRRFTDTQYF
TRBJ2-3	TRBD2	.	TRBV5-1	TGCGCCAGCAACCGACTAGCGGGAGGGAACACAGATACGCAGTATTTT	CASNRLAGGNTDTQYF
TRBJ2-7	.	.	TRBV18	TGTGCCAGCTCACCACAGGACAGTACCTACGAGCAGTACTTC	CASSPQDSTYEQYF
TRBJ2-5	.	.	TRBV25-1	TGTGCCAGCAGTGACAGGGTAACGGGAGAGACCCAGTACTTC	CASSDRVTGETQYF
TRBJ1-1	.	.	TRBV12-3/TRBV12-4	TGTGCCAGCAGCCGCCTAAGGGGGAACACTGAAGCTTTCTTT	CASSRLRGNTEAFF
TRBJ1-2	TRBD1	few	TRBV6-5	TGTGCCAGCAGTTACTCCGGGACAGGGGAATATGGCTACACCTTC	CASSYSGTGEYGYTF
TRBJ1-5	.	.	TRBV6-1	TGTGCCAGCACAATGACAGGCAATCAGCCCCAGCATTTT	CASTMTGNQPQHF
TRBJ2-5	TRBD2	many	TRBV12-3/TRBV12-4	TGTGCCAGCAGGCCGGGAGAATGGGAGGGGGAGACCCAGTACTTC	CASRPGEWEGETQYF
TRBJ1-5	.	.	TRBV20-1	TGCAGTGCTAGGGACAGTGGTAAGCCCCAGCATTTT	CSARDSGKPQHF
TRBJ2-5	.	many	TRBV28	TGTGCCAGCAGTCTAATAACCCAAGAGACCCAGTACTTC	CASSLITQETQYF
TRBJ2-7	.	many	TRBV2	TGTGCCAGCAGTGAGTCGGGACAAACCTACGAGCAGTACTTC	CASSESGQTYEQYF
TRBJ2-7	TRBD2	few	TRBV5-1	TGCGCCAGCAGCCAAGGGACTAGCGGTCTCTACGAGCAGTACTTC	CASSQGTSGLYEQYF
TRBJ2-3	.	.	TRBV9	TGTGCCAGCAGCGGGGACGAGAATACGCAGTATTTT	CASSGDENTQYF
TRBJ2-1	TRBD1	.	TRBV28	TGTGCCAGCAGCCCCGGGACAGGAGACTTCAATGAGCGGTTCTTC	CASSPGTGDFNERFF
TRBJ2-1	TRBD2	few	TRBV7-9	TGTGCCAGCAGTTCTATAAATTTGGGACTAGCGGAGTACAATGAGCAGTTCTTC	CASSSINLGLAEYNEQFF
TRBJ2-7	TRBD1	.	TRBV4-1	TGCGCCAGCAGCCCAGGTAGACGGACAGGGCACGACGAGCAGTACTTC	CASSPGRRTGHDEQYF
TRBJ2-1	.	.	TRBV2	TGTGCCAGCAGAGCCCTGAGGAGGGGGACCCACAATGAGCAGTTCTTC	CASRALRRGTHNEQFF
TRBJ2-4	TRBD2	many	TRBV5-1	TGCGCCAGCAGCCCGGGACTAGCGGGAGGTATCATTCAGTACTTC	CASSPGLAGGIIQYF
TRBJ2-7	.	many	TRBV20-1	TGCAGTGCTAGAGATCCTTCGGGGGGGACAGGGATCTCCTACGAGCAGTACTTC	CSARDPSGGTGISYEQYF
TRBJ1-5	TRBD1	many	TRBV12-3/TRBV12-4	TGTGCCAGCAGTTTCCGATTTGGGACAGGCCCGAGCAATCAGCCCCAGCATTTT	CASSFRFGTGPSNQPQHF
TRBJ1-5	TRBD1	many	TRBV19	TGTGCCAGTAGTCCCCGGGACAGGGGAGTTAATCAGCCCCAGCATTTT	CASSPRDRGVNQPQHF
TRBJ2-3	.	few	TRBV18	TGTGCCAGCTCACCCAGCACAGATACGCAGTGTTTT	CASSPSTDTQCF
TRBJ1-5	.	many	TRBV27	TGTGCCAGCAGTTTATCTAGCGAGGGCAATCAGCCCCAGCATTTT	CASSLSSEGNQPQHF
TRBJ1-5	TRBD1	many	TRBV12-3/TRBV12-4	TGTGCCAGCAGCCCGGACAGGGGGCGGCAGCCCCAGCATTTT	CASSPDRGRQPQHF
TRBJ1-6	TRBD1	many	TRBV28	TGTGCCAGCAGTTTGGGACAGTATAATTCACCCCTCCACTTT	CASSLGQYNSPLHF
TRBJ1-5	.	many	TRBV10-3	TGTGCCATCAGTGAGTCGCGGGGGGCAGGGCAGCCCCAGCATTTT	CAISESRGAGQPQHF
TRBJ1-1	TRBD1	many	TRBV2	TGTGCCAGCAGCGGACAGGGCCTTTACACTGAAGCTTTCTTT	CASSGQGLYTEAFF
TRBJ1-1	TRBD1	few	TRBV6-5	TGTGCCAGCAGTTACTCCGGGACAGGGGTTGGGGTGAACACTGAAGCTTTCTTT	CASSYSGTGVGVNTEAFF
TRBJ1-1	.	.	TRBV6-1	TGTGCCAGCGTCAGAGGGACTGAAGCTTTCTTT	CASVRGTEAFF
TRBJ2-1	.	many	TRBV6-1	TGTGCCAGCAGTAGTGACGGCGGGGCCAACTTAAATGAGCAGTTCTTC	CASSSDGGANLNEQFF
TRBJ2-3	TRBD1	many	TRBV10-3	TGTGCCATCACTGGGGACAGGTCTAGCACAGATACGCAGTATTTT	CAITGDRSSTDTQYF
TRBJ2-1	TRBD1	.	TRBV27	TGTGCCAGCAGCACTCTAACAGGGGGCTACAATGAGCAGTTCTTC	CASSTLTGGYNEQFF
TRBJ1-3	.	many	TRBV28	TGTGCCAGCAGTTTACAGGGGAATGCTGGAAACACCATATATTTT	CASSLQGNAGNTIYF
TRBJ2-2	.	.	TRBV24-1	TGTGCCACCAGTGTTGCAGGAGCGAACACCGGGGAGCTGTTTTTT	CATSVAGANTGELFF
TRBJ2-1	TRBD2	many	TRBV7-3	TGTGCCAGCAGCTCTCTAGCGGGAGTCTGGAATGAGCAGTTCTTC	CASSSLAGVWNEQFF
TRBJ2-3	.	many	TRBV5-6	TGTGCCAGCAGCTTGGGGGGGTCTACGCAGTATTTT	CASSLGGSTQYF
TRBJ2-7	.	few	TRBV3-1	TGTGCCAGCAGCCAAGATCGAGGGAGGACCTCCTACGAGCAGTACTTC	CASSQDRGRTSYEQYF
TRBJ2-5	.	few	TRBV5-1	TGCGCCAGCAGCCGGGGGGACAATTTAGGAGAGACCCAGTACTTC	CASSRGDNLGETQYF